This paragraph reports one T cell receptor (beta chain). A single record per CDR3 protein comes from TCRdb applying MiXCR to the RT-PCR reads. The data contain more than 600,000 distinct CDR3 sequences, around 14% of them singletons. Germline assignment: CDR1 ENHRY and CDR2 SYGVKD. This CDR3 spans 12 amino acids. V lost 3 bases and J lost 6, with 8 bases in between. The V gene is TRBV10-3, the J gene TRBJ1-2; TRBD1 might be the D (5 bases). The source of this sequence is a female donor in good health, serving as a healthy control. The sample comprised memory CD4+ T cells from blood. DNA of the CDR3: TGTGCCATCAGTGAAGACAGCCATGGCTACACCTTC. Translating gives CAISEDSHGYTF.